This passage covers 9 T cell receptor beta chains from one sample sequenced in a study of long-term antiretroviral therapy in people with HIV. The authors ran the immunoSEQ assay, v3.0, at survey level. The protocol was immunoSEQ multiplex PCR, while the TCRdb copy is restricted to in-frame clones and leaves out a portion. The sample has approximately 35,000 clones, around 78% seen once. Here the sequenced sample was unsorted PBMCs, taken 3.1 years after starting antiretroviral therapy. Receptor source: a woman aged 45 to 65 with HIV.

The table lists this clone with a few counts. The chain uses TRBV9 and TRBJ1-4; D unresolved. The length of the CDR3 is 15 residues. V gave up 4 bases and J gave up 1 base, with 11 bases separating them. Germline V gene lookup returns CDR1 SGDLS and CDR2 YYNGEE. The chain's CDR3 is CASSPRGVTNEKLFF. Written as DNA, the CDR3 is TGTGCCAGCAGCCCACGCGGGGTAACTAATGAAAAACTGTTTTTT.

The CDR3 here is CASSPQGEGYNEQFF. The CDR3 coding sequence is TGTGCCAGCAGCCCCCAGGGGGAGGGGTACAATGAGCAGTTCTTC. V and J are TRBV9 and TRBJ2-1; D tentatively reads TRBD1 or TRBD2 (7 bases each). Germline loops: CDR1 SGDLS, CDR2 YYNGEE. The CDR3 totals 15 residues. V was trimmed by 4 bases and J by 4 bases, leaving 15 bases between them.

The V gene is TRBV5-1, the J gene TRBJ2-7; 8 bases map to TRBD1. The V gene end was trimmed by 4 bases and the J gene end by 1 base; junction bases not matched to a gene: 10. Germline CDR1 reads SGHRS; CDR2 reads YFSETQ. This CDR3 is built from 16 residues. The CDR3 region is CASSSGQGRLSYEQYF. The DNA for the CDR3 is TGCGCCAGCAGCAGTGGACAGGGCCGACTTTCCTACGAGCAGTACTTC.

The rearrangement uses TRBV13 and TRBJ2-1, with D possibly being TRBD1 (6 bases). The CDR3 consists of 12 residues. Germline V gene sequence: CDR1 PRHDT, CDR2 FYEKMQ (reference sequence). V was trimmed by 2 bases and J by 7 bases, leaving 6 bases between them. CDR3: CASSLRGNEQFF. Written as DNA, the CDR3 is TGTGCCAGCAGCTTAAGGGGGAATGAGCAGTTCTTC. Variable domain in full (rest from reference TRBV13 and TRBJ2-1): AAGVIQSPRHLIKEKRETATLKCYPIPRHDTVYWYQQGPGQDPQFLISFYEKMQSDKGSIPDRFSAQQFSDYHSELNMSSLELGDSALYFCASSLRGNEQFFGPGTRLTVL.

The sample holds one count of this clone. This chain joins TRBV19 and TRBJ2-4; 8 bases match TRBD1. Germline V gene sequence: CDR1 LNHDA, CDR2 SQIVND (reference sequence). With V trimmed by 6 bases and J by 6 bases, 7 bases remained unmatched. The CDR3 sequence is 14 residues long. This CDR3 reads CASSRTGIGNIQYF. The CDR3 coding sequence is TGTGCCAGTAGCCGGACAGGGATTGGAAACATTCAGTACTTC. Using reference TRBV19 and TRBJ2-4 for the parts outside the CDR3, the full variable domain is DGGITQSPKYLFRKEGQNVTLSCEQNLNHDAMYWYRQDPGQGLRLIYYSQIVNDFQKGDIAEGYSVSREKKESFPLTVTSAQKNPTAFYLCASSRTGIGNIQYFGAGTRLSVL.

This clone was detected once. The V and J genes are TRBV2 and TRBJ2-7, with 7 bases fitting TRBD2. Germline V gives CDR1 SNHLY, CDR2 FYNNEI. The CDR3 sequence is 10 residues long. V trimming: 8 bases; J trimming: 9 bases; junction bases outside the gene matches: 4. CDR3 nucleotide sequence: TGTGCCAGCGGGGGGGTGGGGCAGTACTTC. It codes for CASGGVGQYF.

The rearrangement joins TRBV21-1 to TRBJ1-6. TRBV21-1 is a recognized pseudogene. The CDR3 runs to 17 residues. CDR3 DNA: TGTGCCAGCAGCAAAGCGCAGTCAGCACCGCTCGAGTCACCCCTCCACTTT. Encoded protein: CASSKAQSAPLESPLHF.

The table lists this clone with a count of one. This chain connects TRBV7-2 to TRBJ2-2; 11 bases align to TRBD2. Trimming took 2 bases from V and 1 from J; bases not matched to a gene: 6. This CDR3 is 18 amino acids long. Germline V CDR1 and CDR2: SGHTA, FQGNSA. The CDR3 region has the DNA TGTGCCAGCAGCTTAATAGCGGGGGGGCCGGTGAACACCGGGGAGCTGTTTTTT. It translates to CASSLIAGGPVNTGELFF.

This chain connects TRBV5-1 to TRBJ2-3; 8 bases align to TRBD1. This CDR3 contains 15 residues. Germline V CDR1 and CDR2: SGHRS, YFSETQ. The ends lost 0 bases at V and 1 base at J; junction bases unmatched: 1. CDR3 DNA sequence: TGCGCCAGCAGCTTGGTGGGACAGGGCACAGATACGCAGTATTTT. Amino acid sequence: CASSLVGQGTDTQYF.